The 5 T cell receptor beta chains below all came from one sample that was sequenced in a study of persistence of HIV-infected CD4 T cells. Sequencing used immunoSEQ version 4 in survey mode. Profiled with immunoSEQ multiplex PCR; TCRdb holds only in-frame clones, not every one. The repertoire includes over 10,000 clones, roughly 66% of them detected once, and 6.9% sits in the top ten. No antigens are known for them. Overlapping HIV-1 Gag 15-mer peptides at 0.85 to 1 ug per peptide per mL were used. CD4+ T cells upregulating both CD40 ligand and CD69 were sorted as responding cells. Sequenced here: CD4+ T cells sorted from PBMCs after 18-hour stimulation, sampled from a patient who received antiretroviral therapy. These receptors originate from an adult man with HIV who was CMV-seropositive.

The chain uses TRBV5-1 and TRBJ1-2; 11 bases match TRBD1. This CDR3 contains 14 residues. Unmatched junction bases numbered 7, after V lost 4 bases and J lost 8 bases. The germline gives CDR1 SGHRS, CDR2 YFSETQ. CDR3 sequence: CASSAGQGARGYTF. CDR3 coding DNA: TGCGCCAGCAGCGCCGGACAGGGGGCGAGGGGCTACACCTTC.

Remarks on this clone: The junction shows a germline mismatch at one end, possibly a read error. This same CDR3 is encoded by further DNA sequences in the sample. The rearrangement uses TRBV19 and TRBJ1-5; D remains unclear. The CDR3 is 14 amino acids. Germline CDR1 is LNHDA and CDR2 is SQIVND (reference sequence). The DNA of the CDR3 is TGTGCCAGTAGTCTAGACGGGTCCAATCAGCCCCAGCATTTT. Its protein is CASSLDGSNQPQHF.

This clone was observed a few times. The V and J genes are TRBV19 and TRBJ1-4; 9 bases line up with TRBD1. CDR1 and CDR2 (germline): LNHDA, SQIVND (reference sequence). The CDR3 runs to 14 residues. J gave up 5 bases and V 6 bases, and 4 bases lay outside the gene matches. The CDR3 sequence is CASRPGTGNEKLFF. The CDR3 DNA reads as TGTGCCAGTAGGCCCGGGACAGGGAATGAAAAACTGTTTTTT.

V gene TRBV11-3 combines with J gene TRBJ2-5, with 10 positions matching TRBD1. In germline, CDR1 is SGHNT, CDR2 YENEEA. V lost 3 bases to trimming and J lost 1 base; unmatched junction nucleotides: 2. This CDR3 is 15 amino acids long. The CDR3 DNA follows: TGTGCCAGCAGCTTGGGACAGGGGTTCCAAGAGACCCAGTACTTC. Translation gives CASSLGQGFQETQYF.

CDR3 sequence reads: CASSDSGNNSPLHF. In nucleotides, the CDR3 is TGTGCCAGCAGTGACTCGGGAAATAATTCACCCCTCCACTTT. The genes are TRBV6-4 and TRBJ1-6; D call uncertain. Per the germline V gene, CDR1 is MRHNA and CDR2 is SNTAGT. V dropped 0 bases and J dropped 5 bases, with 5 bases sitting between them. This CDR3 region has 14 residues.